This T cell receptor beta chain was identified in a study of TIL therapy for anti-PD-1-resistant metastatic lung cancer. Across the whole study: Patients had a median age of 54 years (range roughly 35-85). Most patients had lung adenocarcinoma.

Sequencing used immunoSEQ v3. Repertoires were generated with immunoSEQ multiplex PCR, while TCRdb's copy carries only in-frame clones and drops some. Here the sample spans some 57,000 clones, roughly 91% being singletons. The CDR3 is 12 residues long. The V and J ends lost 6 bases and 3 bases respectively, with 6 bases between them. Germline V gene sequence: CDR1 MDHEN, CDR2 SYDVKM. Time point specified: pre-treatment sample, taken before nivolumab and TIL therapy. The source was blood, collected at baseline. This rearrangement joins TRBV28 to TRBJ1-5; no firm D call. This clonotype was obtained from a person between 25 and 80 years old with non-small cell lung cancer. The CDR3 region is CASRPNNQPQHF. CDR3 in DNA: TGTGCCAGCAGGCCGAACAATCAGCCCCAGCATTTT.